These T cell receptor beta chains were read from a single sample in a study of shared clonotypes between healthy human individuals. Using immunoSEQ multiplex PCR, the repertoire was profiled, and TCRdb retains in-frame clones only, with some absent. The table lists roughly 1 million clones, about 70% of them singletons. Sequenced sample: memory CD4+ T cells sorted from blood. These receptor sequences come from a man between 18 and 35 years old in good health. Both conserved end residues are part of each CDR3. D genes are given only for firm matches. Only part of the rows carry a size: once, few, many, or a class if the clone is expanded.

D gene,V gene,J gene,clone size,CDR3 DNA,CDR3 protein
-,TRBV10-3,TRBJ2-5,once,TGTGCCATCAGGGGGGCAGGGGAGACCCAGTACTTC,CAIRGAGETQYF
TRBD1,TRBV19,TRBJ1-6,-,TGTGCCAGTAGTCGTTCCGGGACAGGCAGTTCACCCCTCCACTTT,CASSRSGTGSSPLHF
-,TRBV7-3,TRBJ2-2,once,TGTGCCAGCAGCTTAACACCAACGCTAACCGGGGAGCTGTTTTTT,CASSLTPTLTGELFF
TRBD1,TRBV10-2,TRBJ2-7,-,TGCGCCAGCAGTGATCCCGGACAGGGGAGGTCCTACGAGCAGTACTTC,CASSDPGQGRSYEQYF
-,TRBV29-1,TRBJ2-7,-,TGCAGCGTTGTCGGGTGGGGGAGATACGAGCAGTACTTC,CSVVGWGRYEQYF
-,TRBV7-9,TRBJ1-4,many,TGTGCCAGCAGGCTTGGAGGAGAAAAACTGTTTTTT,CASRLGGEKLFF
-,TRBV7-2,TRBJ2-3,-,TGTGCCAGCAGCCAGGACAGTGACGGGTTCGCAGATACGCAGTATTTT,CASSQDSDGFADTQYF
-,TRBV7-2,TRBJ2-2,-,TGTGCCAGCAGCTTCGGACGAGCCACCGGGGAGCTGTTTTTT,CASSFGRATGELFF
TRBD2,TRBV6-1,TRBJ2-7,-,TGTGCCAGCAGTGGTCTAGCGGGACTCTCCTACGAGCAGTACTTC,CASSGLAGLSYEQYF
-,TRBV6-1,TRBJ1-3,-,TGTGCCAGCAGTGAAATCGGCGTTGGCACCATATATTTT,CASSEIGVGTIYF
-,TRBV1,TRBJ1-6,-,TGCACCAGCAGCCAAATCCCGGGGGGGAATTCACCCCTCCACTTT,CTSSQIPGGNSPLHF
-,TRBV6-1,TRBJ2-3,-,TGTGCCAGCAGTCGGGACCCCACAGATACGCAGTATTTT,CASSRDPTDTQYF
-,TRBV11-2,TRBJ2-1,-,TGTGCCAGCAGCTTAGATTTACGACGTAGCTCCTACAATGAGCAGTTCTTC,CASSLDLRRSSYNEQFF
-,TRBV4-1,TRBJ2-7,many,TGCGCCAGCAGCCAAGATACTTGGGCTAAGGGTGGCGAGCAGTACTTC,CASSQDTWAKGGEQYF
-,TRBV5-1,TRBJ1-6,few,TGCGCCAGCAGCGTACAGGGTGGGCGCCCGGGGGATTCACCCCTCCACTTT,CASSVQGGRPGDSPLHF
TRBD2,TRBV25-1,TRBJ2-1,once,TGTGCCAGCAGTGACCTAGCGGAGTACAATGAGCAGTTCTTC,CASSDLAEYNEQFF
-,TRBV18,TRBJ1-2,-,TGTGCCAGCTCTCTACGGGAGGGTCGCTACACCTTC,CASSLREGRYTF
-,TRBV7-2,TRBJ2-3,-,TGTGCCAGCAGCCCGACCAAAACAGATACGCAGTATTTT,CASSPTKTDTQYF
-,TRBV5-1,TRBJ2-5,-,TGCGCCAGCAGCTTCAGGGACCAAGAGACCCAGTACTTC,CASSFRDQETQYF
-,TRBV7-2,TRBJ2-2,-,TGTGCCAGCATCCTTTACCTCACCACCGGGGAGCTGTTTTTT,CASILYLTTGELFF
-,TRBV7-8,TRBJ2-2,-,TGTGCCAGCACGTCGGGGAACACCGGGGAGCTGTTTTTT,CASTSGNTGELFF
-,TRBV11-1,TRBJ2-1,-,TGTGCCAGCAGCCCAGCCTATCCCGGCAATGAGCAGTTCTTC,CASSPAYPGNEQFF
-,TRBV4-1,TRBJ2-3,-,TGCGCCAGCAGCTTTCGCCCCGAGGATACGCAGTATTTT,CASSFRPEDTQYF
-,TRBV5-6,TRBJ2-1,-,TGTGCCAGCAGCTTGCTCGCGGGGGCATACAATGAGCAGTTCTTC,CASSLLAGAYNEQFF
-,TRBV5-4,TRBJ2-5,-,TGTGCCAGCAGCTTGGGGGGGGAGTTGGAGACCCAGTACTTC,CASSLGGELETQYF
TRBD2,TRBV7-2,TRBJ2-5,-,TGTGCCAGCAGCCTACCCGGACTAGCGGGAGGCAAGACCCAGTACTTC,CASSLPGLAGGKTQYF
TRBD2,TRBV9,TRBJ2-1,-,TGTGCCAGCAGGCAATCTAGCGGGGGGGCTGGTGAGCAGTTCTTC,CASRQSSGGAGEQFF
-,TRBV30,TRBJ1-2,-,TGTGCCTGGAGTGCGACAGCTCAGGGCTACACCTTC,CAWSATAQGYTF
TRBD1,TRBV7-6,TRBJ2-2,few,TGTGCCAGCAGCTTAGGACAGGGGGGCACCGGGGAGCTGTTTTTT,CASSLGQGGTGELFF
-,TRBV9,TRBJ2-2,few,TGTGCCAGCAGCGTGACGGGGGCCGGGGAGCTGTTTTTT,CASSVTGAGELFF
TRBD1,TRBV19,TRBJ1-2,-,TGTGCCAGTATGGTCCCCGACAGGGGCCGTCCCAACTATGGCTACACCTTC,CASMVPDRGRPNYGYTF
-,TRBV11-2,TRBJ2-5,-,TGTGCCAGCAGCCGGGCCCTGGCGGGGACTTTAGAGACCCAGTACTTC,CASSRALAGTLETQYF
-,TRBV23-1,TRBJ2-5,-,TGCGCCAGCAGTCCTGAACGGAGTCAGGGGGAGACCCAGTACTTC,CASSPERSQGETQYF
-,TRBV6-5,TRBJ2-1,-,TGTGCCAGCAGTTACGATGGACTTGAGCAGTTCTTC,CASSYDGLEQFF
-,TRBV6-1,TRBJ1-5,few,TGTGCCAGCCGGGAGGGCAAGGGTATCGGTCAGCCCCAGCATTTT,CASREGKGIGQPQHF
-,TRBV11-3,TRBJ2-3,-,TGTGCCAGCAGCTCCGATCAGAGGATAGATACGCAGTATTTT,CASSSDQRIDTQYF
-,TRBV4-1,TRBJ2-2,-,TGCGCCAGCAGCCAAGGGAGTAGATCGGCGACCGGGGAGCTGTTTTTT,CASSQGSRSATGELFF
-,TRBV30,TRBJ2-5,-,TGTGCCTGGAACGGAGGGGACCGAGAGACCCAGTACTTC,CAWNGGDRETQYF
TRBD1,TRBV28,TRBJ1-6,once,TGTGCCAGCAGTTTATCCAGGGACAGGGGTTATAATTCACCCCTCCACTTT,CASSLSRDRGYNSPLHF
-,TRBV18,TRBJ2-3,-,TGTGCCAGCTCACCAACGAGGGGGGACACAGATACGCAGTATTTT,CASSPTRGDTDTQYF
-,TRBV30,TRBJ1-3,-,TGTGCCTGGAGTGTTCAGGGGCCTGGAAACACCATATATTTT,CAWSVQGPGNTIYF
TRBD1,TRBV7-2,TRBJ1-6,-,TGTGCCAGCAGCTTAGGGGGACAGGGGGTTTCACCCCTCCACTTT,CASSLGGQGVSPLHF
-,TRBV5-4,TRBJ1-1,-,TGTGCCAGCAGCCCCCGGGACGGCAGGATGAACACTGAAGCTTTCTTT,CASSPRDGRMNTEAFF
TRBD1,TRBV2,TRBJ1-4,-,TGTGCCAGCCAAAGGGGCAGGGGGCTAGCTAATGAAAAACTGTTTTTT,CASQRGRGLANEKLFF
TRBD1,TRBV7-9,TRBJ2-7,once,TGTGCCAGCAGCTTTAAAGCCGGGACAGGGGGGTCCTACGAGCAGTACTTC,CASSFKAGTGGSYEQYF
-,TRBV4-1,TRBJ2-5,few,TGCGCCAGCAGCCAAGCTGGGGGCGGGACCCAGTACTTC,CASSQAGGGTQYF
-,TRBV2,TRBJ2-2,-,TGTGCCAGCAGACAGAGAGACACCGGGGAGCTGTTTTTT,CASRQRDTGELFF
TRBD1,TRBV7-8,TRBJ2-6,-,TGTGCCAGCAGCCTTAACTACAGGGGACCGTCTGGGGCCAACGTCCTGACTTTC,CASSLNYRGPSGANVLTF
-,TRBV5-1,TRBJ2-2,-,TGCGCCAGCAGCTTGCAGGCAGGGGAGAACACCGGGGAGCTGTTTTTT,CASSLQAGENTGELFF
TRBD1,TRBV15,TRBJ2-1,-,TGTGCCACCAGCAGAGGCACAGGGGATCACAATGAGCAGTTCTTC,CATSRGTGDHNEQFF
TRBD1,TRBV5-5,TRBJ2-4,-,TGTGCCAGCAGCTTGTTTCAGGGGGCCGACATTCAGTACTTC,CASSLFQGADIQYF
-,TRBV6-1,TRBJ2-7,once,TGTGCCAGCAGAAACAGGGTTAGGTCCTACGAGCAGTACTTC,CASRNRVRSYEQYF
-,TRBV2,TRBJ2-5,-,TGTGCCAGCAGTGAACTGAGACTCGCCCTCCAAGAGGCCCAGTACTTC,CASSELRLALQEAQYF
TRBD1,TRBV18,TRBJ1-2,-,TGTGCCAGCTCATCGGGACAGGGGGCCGGTGGCTACACCTTC,CASSSGQGAGGYTF
-,TRBV5-1,TRBJ1-1,once,TGCGCCAGCAGCTTGGGCCCAGGGAAGGGTGGCACTGAAGCTTTCTTT,CASSLGPGKGGTEAFF
-,TRBV11-2,TRBJ2-5,-,TGTGCCAGCAGCTTAGACGTGGCGGGGATGAGGACCCAGTACTTC,CASSLDVAGMRTQYF
TRBD2,TRBV5-1,TRBJ2-3,few,TGCGCCAGCAGCTTGTCCGGCGGGGGGGCTGCAGATACGCAGTATTTT,CASSLSGGGAADTQYF
TRBD1,TRBV10-2,TRBJ2-2,-,TGCGCCAGCAGTGGGACAGGGGGAACCGGGGAGCTGTTTTTT,CASSGTGGTGELFF
TRBD1,TRBV10-2,TRBJ2-3,-,TGCGCCAGCATCCCAGATGCTCACAGGGGATCTTCTAGCACAGATACGCAGTATTTT,CASIPDAHRGSSSTDTQYF